This T cell receptor beta chain was profiled in a study of shared clonotypes between healthy human individuals. Assay used: immunoSEQ multiplex PCR; TCRdb lists only in-frame clones, some missing. The table includes 2 million to 2.5 million clones, 80% to 95% detected once. CDR3 length equals 15 residues. J was trimmed by 1 base and V by 3 bases; bases with no gene match: 5. Germline loops: CDR1 SGHRS, CDR2 YFSETQ. The source material was naive CD4+ T cells from PBMCs. Stated subset: CD45RA+ positively selected. The source of this sequence is a man aged 18 to 35 in good health. Some clones in this sample may be carry-over from other donors' samples. This chain uses TRBV5-1 with TRBJ2-5; 8 positions match TRBD2. The CDR3 is CASSSTSGLQETQYF. CDR3 nucleotide sequence: TGCGCCAGCAGCTCAACTAGCGGACTCCAAGAGACCCAGTACTTC. The variable domain in full, completed from reference TRBV5-1 and TRBJ2-5, reads KAGVTQTPRYLIKTRGQQVTLSCSPISGHRSVSWYQQTPGQGLQFLFEYFSETQRNKGNFPGRFSGRQFSNSRSEMNVSTLELGDSALYLCASSSTSGLQETQYFGPGTRLLVL.